This T cell receptor (beta chain) was recovered during a study of early T cells in non-severe SARS-CoV-2 infection. This clonotype has only a few counts. The CDR3 totals 17 residues. In germline, CDR1 is ENHRY, CDR2 SYGVKD. V lost 0 bases and J lost 2; bases outside the gene matches: 7. TCRdb used MiXCR to reprocess the 5' RACE reads, holding one entry per CDR3 protein. The profile covers around 77,000 distinct CDR3 sequences, with 10% to 15% appearing a single time and about 14% taken by the ten largest. The chain couples TRBV10-3 to TRBJ2-7; 10 bases line up with TRBD2. The clonotype comes from an adult who was a healthcare worker with PCR-confirmed SARS-CoV-2 infection or an uninfected control (not recorded which). The donor label of this sample is uncertain. The sample in question was whole blood, obtained at baseline. DNA for the CDR3: TGTGCCATCAGTGAGTCGCCGGGACTAGCGAGTACCTACGAGCAGTACTTC. Protein product: CAISESPGLASTYEQYF.